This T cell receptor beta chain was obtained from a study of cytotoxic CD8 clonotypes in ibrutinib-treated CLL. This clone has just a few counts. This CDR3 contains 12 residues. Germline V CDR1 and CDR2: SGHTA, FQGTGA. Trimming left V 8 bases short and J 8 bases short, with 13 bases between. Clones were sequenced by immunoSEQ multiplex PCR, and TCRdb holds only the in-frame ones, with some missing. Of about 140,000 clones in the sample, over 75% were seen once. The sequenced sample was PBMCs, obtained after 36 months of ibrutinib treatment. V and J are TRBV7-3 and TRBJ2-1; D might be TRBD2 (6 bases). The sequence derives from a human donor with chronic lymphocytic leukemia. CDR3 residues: CASASSGDEQFF. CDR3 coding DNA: TGTGCCAGCGCATCATCGGGGGATGAGCAGTTCTTC.